The 18 T cell receptor beta chains in this list originate from one sample, sequenced in a study of blood T cells in healthy people across ages. PCR was performed a second time for about 7 to 11 cycles using a sample-barcoded 5' primer and a J-beta primer mix. TCRdb reprocessed the 5' RACE reads with MiXCR, giving one entry per CDR3 protein. The data contain more than 1.4 million distinct CDR3 sequences, around 42% of them singletons. The sequencing sample was made of blood. The receptors here all came from a woman aged 18-30 years in good health.

V and J are TRBV3-1 and TRBJ2-4; D possibly matches TRBD1 or TRBD2 (5 bases each). This CDR3 is built from 13 residues. The germline gives CDR1 LGHDT, CDR2 YNNKEL (reference sequence). With 5 bases removed from V and 13 bases from J, the gap between germline ends came to 18 bases. Written as DNA, the CDR3 is TGTGCCAGCAGCTCGGTCCCAGTGGGGGAGCAGTACTTC. This codes for CASSSVPVGEQYF.

V is TRBV5-6 and J is TRBJ1-2; 11 bases are shared with TRBD1. This CDR3 comprises 17 residues. The germline V gene encodes CDR1 SGHDT and CDR2 YYEEEE. The V and J ends lost 1 base and 3 bases, in that order; junction bases with no gene match: 8. This CDR3 is CASSLFVWDRGDYGYTF. The CDR3 DNA follows: TGTGCCAGCAGCTTGTTTGTCTGGGACAGGGGGGACTATGGCTACACCTTC.

The genes are TRBV7-9 and TRBJ1-1, with D possibly TRBD1 on 6 matching bases. Trimming stripped 9 bases from V and 1 base from J, with 9 bases between. Germline CDR1 and CDR2: SEHNR and FQNEAQ (reference sequence). The CDR3 is made up of 12 amino acids. CDR3 amino acids: CASQGWNTEAFF. DNA of the CDR3: TGTGCCAGTCAGGGGTGGAACACTGAAGCTTTCTTT. Together with reference TRBV7-9 and TRBJ1-1, the CDR3 gives the full variable domain: DTGVSQNPRHKITKRGQNVTFRCDPISEHNRLYWYRQTLGQGPEFLTYFQNEAQLEKSRLLSDRFSAERPKGSFSTLEIQRTEQGDSAMYLCASQGWNTEAFFGQGTRLTVV.

The J gene is TRBJ2-1, the V gene TRBV4-1; 10 bases are a match to TRBD2. V lost 1 base and J lost 10; bases outside the gene matches: 10. This CDR3 region has 16 residues. Germline V lookup: CDR1 MGHRA, CDR2 YSYEKL. CDR3 sequence reads: CASSQASGSKAGEQFF. The CDR3 DNA reads as TGCGCCAGCAGCCAAGCTAGCGGGAGTAAGGCAGGGGAGCAGTTCTTC.

This clonotype was counted only a few times. CDR3 sequence reads: CASSLGEGSNEKLFF. The CDR3 nucleotides are TGTGCCAGCAGCCTAGGGGAGGGGTCGAATGAAAAACTGTTTTTT. The chain is built from TRBV5-5 and TRBJ1-4, with a possible D match to TRBD1 (5 bases). Trimming stripped 4 bases from V and 5 bases from J, with 15 bases between. This CDR3 is 15 amino acids long. CDR1 and CDR2 from the germline V gene are SGHKS and YYEKEE (reference sequence). The whole variable domain, filled in from reference TRBV5-5 and TRBJ1-4, reads DAGVTQSPTHLIKTRGQQVTLRCSPISGHKSVSWYQQVLGQGPQFIFQYYEKEERGRGNFPDRFSARQFPNYSSELNVNALLLGDSALYLCASSLGEGSNEKLFFGSGTQLSVL.

The chain employs TRBV12-3 or TRBV12-4 and TRBJ2-7, with 11 bases that match TRBD1. The CDR3 sequence is 13 residues long. CDR3 nucleotides: TGTACCTGCAGCTTGGGACAGGGGGTCGAGCAGTACTTC. This sequence encodes CTCSLGQGVEQYF.

The chain uses TRBV4-1 and TRBJ2-5; 7 nucleotides line up with TRBD2. V was pared by 0 bases and J by 11 bases, with 12 bases of the junction left unmatched. Germline V gives CDR1 MGHRA, CDR2 YSYEKL. The CDR3 has 15 amino acids. The DNA of the CDR3 is TGCGCCAGCAGCCAAGAGTTACTAGCGAGCGATGAGCAGTACTTC. Translated, it gives CASSQELLASDEQYF.

In its sample, this clonotype was seen a few times. This sequence joins TRBV7-9 and TRBJ2-7; D possibly corresponds to TRBD2 (6 bases). The CDR3 spans 13 residues. Trimming cost V 5 bases and J 7 bases, with 15 bases left between them. Germline values: CDR1 SEHNR, CDR2 FQNEAQ (reference sequence). CDR3 in DNA: TGTGCCAGCAGCGTACGGGAGTTGCGGGAGCAGTACTTC. Protein: CASSVRELREQYF.

CDR3 protein: CASSFTGAHEQYF. The CDR3 coding sequence is TGTGCCAGCAGTTTCACAGGGGCCCACGAGCAGTACTTC. The rearrangement joins TRBV6-6 to TRBJ2-5, with 7 positions matching TRBD1. The DNA end is more similar to TRBJ2-7, so the J call may be wrong. This CDR3 is 13 amino acids long. Looked up from germline, CDR1 is MNHNY and CDR2 is SVGAGI (reference sequence).

This clonotype was observed once. The V call is TRBV20-1, the J call TRBJ2-5; D perhaps matches TRBD2 (5 bases). This CDR3 region has 14 residues. The V end lost 2 bases, the J end lost 11 bases, and 21 bases lay between the germline ends. CDR1 is DFQATT, CDR2 SNEGSKA, per germline (reference sequence). The CDR3 sequence is CSARMRVSYNEQYF. The CDR3 nucleotides read TGCAGTGCTAGAATGAGGGTCTCCTACAATGAGCAGTACTTC.

This clonotype was detected a few times. CDR3 sequence: CASSSSGSGSYEQYF. The DNA of the CDR3 is TGTGCCAGCAGTTCCTCAGGTAGCGGGAGCTACGAGCAGTACTTC. The rearrangement joins TRBV7-2 to TRBJ2-7, with TRBD2 matching over 9 bases. Germline assignment: CDR1 SGHTA and CDR2 FQGNSA. This CDR3 contains 15 residues. V gave up 6 bases and J gave up 3 bases; unmatched junction bases: 9.

This clonotype has a single count. The junction differs from germline at one of its ends, possibly a read error. CDR3 amino acids: CNARDPGSNYGYTF. The CDR3 DNA is TGCAATGCTAGAGATCCGGGATCTAACTATGGCTACACCTTC. The genes are TRBV20-1 and TRBJ1-2; unclear D gene. Looked up from germline, CDR1 is DFQATT and CDR2 is SNEGSKA (reference sequence). The CDR3 has 14 amino acids.

J is TRBJ2-1 and V is TRBV9; 13 bases are a match to TRBD2. V lost 3 bases and J lost 6; bases outside the gene matches: 6. CDR1 SGDLS and CDR2 YYNGEE come from the germline V gene. The CDR3 sequence is 16 residues long. The CDR3 region is CASSDTSGGAGNEQFF. The DNA for the CDR3 is TGTGCCAGCAGCGATACTAGCGGGGGGGCTGGCAATGAGCAGTTCTTC.

About this clonotype itself: The junction shows a germline mismatch at one end, possibly a read error. The chain couples TRBV4-2 to TRBJ2-4; the match to TRBD1 covers 7 bases. The end of the DNA is better explained by TRBJ2-7, so the J call may be wrong. In germline, CDR1 is LGHNA, CDR2 YNFKEQ. The CDR3 runs 14 residues. CDR3 region: CAGSHLGQAYEQYF. The CDR3 DNA sequence: TGTGCCGGCAGCCACCTCGGACAGGCCTACGAGCAGTACTTC.

V usage is TRBV5-1 and J usage is TRBJ2-3, with 7 positions matching TRBD2. Germline CDR1 SGHRS, CDR2 YFSETQ. The CDR3 totals 14 residues. Germline trimming cut 5 bases from V and 5 bases from J; bases unmatched to any gene: 8. The CDR3 loop reads CASRPWGGEDTQYF. The CDR3 nucleotides read TGCGCCAGCAGGCCCTGGGGGGGGGAAGATACGCAGTATTTT.

V is TRBV5-4 and J is TRBJ2-7; perhaps TRBD1 as D (6 bases). Germline lookup yields CDR1 SGHNT and CDR2 YYREEE (reference sequence). The V end was cut by 4 bases, the J end by 1 base, with 15 bases between. The CDR3 totals 15 residues. CDR3 nucleotides: TGTGCCAGCAGCCCGATGGGGGCAGGGTCCTACGAGCAGTACTTC. It translates to CASSPMGAGSYEQYF.

There are a few counts of this clonotype. The chain uses TRBV6-2 or TRBV6-3 and TRBJ2-2, with 8 bases matching TRBD1. The CDR3 extends over 15 amino acids. J gave up 0 bases and V 4 bases, and 1 base lay outside the gene matches. The germline gives CDR1 MNHEY, CDR2 SVGEGT. The CDR3 DNA is TGTGCCAGCAGTTCACAGGGGGCGAACACCGGGGAGCTGTTTTTT. Translation: CASSSQGANTGELFF.

The chain joins TRBV5-1 to TRBJ2-3, with 7 positions matching TRBD2. Germline trimming cut 6 bases from V and 2 bases from J; bases unmatched to any gene: 9. The CDR3 loop spans 15 amino acids. CDR1 and CDR2 (germline): SGHRS, YFSETQ. The CDR3 loop is CASNLGREFTDTQYF. In nucleotides, the CDR3 is TGCGCCAGCAATTTAGGGCGGGAGTTCACAGATACGCAGTATTTT.